These T cell receptor beta chains were read from a single sample in a study of monozygotic twins with cystic fibrosis. This table comes from immunoSEQ multiplex PCR, and its TCRdb copy is limited to in-frame clones, with some not included. Seen here are some 14,000 clones, 80% to 95% observed once, and the top ten hold roughly 9.5%. The sample comprised blood. The receptors stem from a girl under 10 years old with cystic fibrosis. Each CDR3 is given with its conserved first and last residue. A D gene is named only where the DNA matches it firmly. Size values are once, few and many counts, or a class for expanded clones, and some rows have none.

v_call: TRBV5-4; d_call: NA; clone_size: NA; j_call: TRBJ1-4; cdr3_nt: TGTGCCAGCAGCTTGGATCGAGGGCATAATGAAAAACTGTTTTTT; cdr3_aa: CASSLDRGHNEKLFF
v_call: TRBV19; d_call: TRBD1; clone_size: NA; j_call: TRBJ1-5; cdr3_nt: TGTGCCACTGCCGGGACAGATAATCAGCCCCAGCATTTT; cdr3_aa: CATAGTDNQPQHF
v_call: TRBV13; d_call: NA; clone_size: NA; j_call: TRBJ2-7; cdr3_nt: TGTGCCAGCAGCTTTAGGGAAGGGAGCTACGAGCAGTACTTC; cdr3_aa: CASSFREGSYEQYF
v_call: TRBV2; d_call: TRBD1; clone_size: few; j_call: TRBJ1-2; cdr3_nt: TGTGCCAGCAGTGAGGACAGGCAGAACTATGGCTACACCTTC; cdr3_aa: CASSEDRQNYGYTF
v_call: TRBV9; d_call: NA; clone_size: NA; j_call: TRBJ2-7; cdr3_nt: TGTGCCAGCAGCGTCCGACCTTTGCTCGAGCAGTACTTC; cdr3_aa: CASSVRPLLEQYF
v_call: TRBV29-1; d_call: TRBD1; clone_size: NA; j_call: TRBJ1-1; cdr3_nt: TGCAGCGTCGCGGACAGGGTCACTGAAGCTTTCTTT; cdr3_aa: CSVADRVTEAFF
v_call: TRBV7-6; d_call: NA; clone_size: once; j_call: TRBJ1-5; cdr3_nt: TGTGCCAGCAGCTTAGATGGGGGTCAGCCCCAGCATTTT; cdr3_aa: CASSLDGGQPQHF
v_call: TRBV27; d_call: NA; clone_size: NA; j_call: TRBJ2-7; cdr3_nt: TGTGCCAGCAGTCCAGACTCCGGGACGTGGGAGCAGTACTTC; cdr3_aa: CASSPDSGTWEQYF
v_call: TRBV5-1; d_call: TRBD1; clone_size: NA; j_call: TRBJ2-2; cdr3_nt: TGCGCCAGCAGCCCCGGGACAGGGGGCACCGGGGAGCTGTTTTTT; cdr3_aa: CASSPGTGGTGELFF
v_call: TRBV7-9; d_call: NA; clone_size: NA; j_call: TRBJ1-5; cdr3_nt: TGTGCCAGCAGCTTGGGAGGGGACGTTGGTCAGCCCCAGCATTTT; cdr3_aa: CASSLGGDVGQPQHF
v_call: TRBV25-1; d_call: TRBD1; clone_size: NA; j_call: TRBJ2-1; cdr3_nt: TGTGCCACCTCCGGGACAGACTACAATGAGCAGTTCTTC; cdr3_aa: CATSGTDYNEQFF
v_call: TRBV29-1; d_call: TRBD1; clone_size: few; j_call: TRBJ1-1; cdr3_nt: TGCAGCGTTGAAGGACAGGGGGCATCTGAAGCTTTCTTT; cdr3_aa: CSVEGQGASEAFF
v_call: TRBV25-1; d_call: TRBD2; clone_size: NA; j_call: TRBJ2-2; cdr3_nt: TGTGCCAGCAGTGTCGGCGGGACTAGCGGGAGTCGTGGGGAGCTGTTTTTT; cdr3_aa: CASSVGGTSGSRGELFF
v_call: TRBV5-1; d_call: TRBD2; clone_size: once; j_call: TRBJ2-5; cdr3_nt: TGCGCCAGCAGCTTGGGTCTAGCGGGAGGGCCACAAGAGACCCAGTACTTC; cdr3_aa: CASSLGLAGGPQETQYF
v_call: TRBV25-1; d_call: NA; clone_size: NA; j_call: TRBJ2-1; cdr3_nt: TGTGCCAGCACTCTCGCCGATGAGCAGTTCTTC; cdr3_aa: CASTLADEQFF
v_call: TRBV7-2; d_call: TRBD2; clone_size: NA; j_call: TRBJ2-1; cdr3_nt: TGTGCCAGCAGCTTCCTAGCGGGAGGAACCTACAATGAGCAGTTCTTC; cdr3_aa: CASSFLAGGTYNEQFF
v_call: TRBV6-1; d_call: NA; clone_size: NA; j_call: TRBJ1-2; cdr3_nt: TGTGCCAGCAGTGATAGAGGACCGTATGGCTACACCTTC; cdr3_aa: CASSDRGPYGYTF
v_call: TRBV11-2; d_call: TRBD2; clone_size: NA; j_call: TRBJ2-7; cdr3_nt: TGTGCCAGCAGCTTAGCCGCGACTAGCGGAGTTACCTACGAGCAGTACTTC; cdr3_aa: CASSLAATSGVTYEQYF
v_call: TRBV7-9; d_call: NA; clone_size: NA; j_call: TRBJ1-1; cdr3_nt: TGTGCCAGCAGCCCATCGGGGGGATTGGGGAACACTGAAGCTTTCTTT; cdr3_aa: CASSPSGGLGNTEAFF
v_call: TRBV2; d_call: NA; clone_size: NA; j_call: TRBJ2-7; cdr3_nt: TGTGCCAGCAGTCCCCAGACAGAGGAGCAGTACTTC; cdr3_aa: CASSPQTEEQYF
v_call: TRBV14; d_call: NA; clone_size: NA; j_call: TRBJ2-7; cdr3_nt: TGTGCCAGCAGGGCACAGGGAGAGGGCTACGAGCAGTACTTC; cdr3_aa: CASRAQGEGYEQYF
v_call: TRBV30; d_call: NA; clone_size: NA; j_call: TRBJ2-7; cdr3_nt: TGTGCCTGGAGTGTCGGGCAGGGCTACGAGCAGTACTTC; cdr3_aa: CAWSVGQGYEQYF
v_call: TRBV27; d_call: TRBD2; clone_size: NA; j_call: TRBJ2-5; cdr3_nt: TGTGCCAGCAGTTTATTAGGTACTAGCGGGAGGAAGGGGACCCAGTACTTC; cdr3_aa: CASSLLGTSGRKGTQYF
v_call: TRBV28; d_call: NA; clone_size: NA; j_call: TRBJ2-7; cdr3_nt: TGTGCCAGCAGTTTCCCACCGCGGCGCAGGAGCTCCTACGAGCAGTACTTC; cdr3_aa: CASSFPPRRRSSYEQYF
v_call: TRBV4-2; d_call: NA; clone_size: once; j_call: TRBJ1-5; cdr3_nt: TGTGCCAGCAGGGACACCAGGGTTAGCAATCAGCCCCAGCATTTT; cdr3_aa: CASRDTRVSNQPQHF
v_call: TRBV30; d_call: NA; clone_size: NA; j_call: TRBJ2-3; cdr3_nt: TGTGCCTGGAGTGTACAGACCGACACAGATACGCAGTATTTT; cdr3_aa: CAWSVQTDTDTQYF
v_call: TRBV11-3; d_call: NA; clone_size: NA; j_call: TRBJ2-4; cdr3_nt: TGTGCCAGCAGCTCCCGGGACGCCAGGAGGGACATTCAGTACTTC; cdr3_aa: CASSSRDARRDIQYF
v_call: TRBV27; d_call: NA; clone_size: NA; j_call: TRBJ2-7; cdr3_nt: TGTGCCAGCAGGACACCTGCAACCTACGAGCAGTACTTC; cdr3_aa: CASRTPATYEQYF
v_call: TRBV6-5; d_call: TRBD1; clone_size: NA; j_call: TRBJ2-1; cdr3_nt: TGTGCCAGCAGTTACCACAGGGGGGTTTACAATGAGCAGTTCTTC; cdr3_aa: CASSYHRGVYNEQFF
v_call: TRBV2; d_call: NA; clone_size: NA; j_call: TRBJ1-5; cdr3_nt: TGTGCCAGCAGTGTGCAGGGTAGGGATCAGCCCCAGCATTTT; cdr3_aa: CASSVQGRDQPQHF
v_call: TRBV10-3; d_call: TRBD2; clone_size: NA; j_call: TRBJ2-2; cdr3_nt: TGTGCCATCAGTCAAGGGAGGGACCAGGGAAACACCGGGGAGCTGTTTTTT; cdr3_aa: CAISQGRDQGNTGELFF
v_call: TRBV21-1; d_call: NA; clone_size: NA; j_call: TRBJ2-7; cdr3_nt: TGTGCCAGCAGCAAAGAGGGGGGGCTGAACGAGCAGTACTTC; cdr3_aa: CASSKEGGLNEQYF
v_call: TRBV6-5; d_call: NA; clone_size: NA; j_call: TRBJ1-6; cdr3_nt: TGTGCCAGCAGTTATCAGGGCCAAAATTCACCCCTCCACTTT; cdr3_aa: CASSYQGQNSPLHF
v_call: TRBV7-9; d_call: TRBD2; clone_size: NA; j_call: TRBJ2-1; cdr3_nt: TGTGCCAGCAGCCCCTGGACTAGCGAGGGCGATGAGCAGTTCTTC; cdr3_aa: CASSPWTSEGDEQFF
v_call: TRBV28; d_call: TRBD2; clone_size: NA; j_call: TRBJ2-7; cdr3_nt: TGTGCCAGCAGTCGTTCGACGGGAGGGCCTTACTTC; cdr3_aa: CASSRSTGGPYF
v_call: TRBV7-9; d_call: NA; clone_size: NA; j_call: TRBJ2-2; cdr3_nt: TGTGCCAGCAGCTTAGCGCTTTGGCAGGGGATCGGGGAGCTGTTTTTT; cdr3_aa: CASSLALWQGIGELFF
v_call: TRBV30; d_call: TRBD1; clone_size: NA; j_call: TRBJ1-2; cdr3_nt: TGTGCCTGGAGTCAGGACAGGGTCTATGGCTACACCTTC; cdr3_aa: CAWSQDRVYGYTF
v_call: TRBV5-8; d_call: TRBD1; clone_size: NA; j_call: TRBJ2-5; cdr3_nt: TGTGCCAGCAGCTCCCGGACAGGGGGTAAAGAGACCCAGTACTTC; cdr3_aa: CASSSRTGGKETQYF
v_call: TRBV5-3; d_call: NA; clone_size: NA; j_call: TRBJ1-3; cdr3_nt: TGTGCCAGAAGCTGTTACGGACGGGGCCGCTCTGGAAACACCATATATTTT; cdr3_aa: CARSCYGRGRSGNTIYF
v_call: TRBV30; d_call: NA; clone_size: NA; j_call: TRBJ2-1; cdr3_nt: TGTGCCTGCCCTCCCGGGGACAACTACAATGAGCAGTTCTTC; cdr3_aa: CACPPGDNYNEQFF
v_call: TRBV18; d_call: TRBD2; clone_size: once; j_call: TRBJ2-7; cdr3_nt: TGTGCCAGCTCACCACCGACGGGCGGGAGGTTCGGCGAGCAGTACTTC; cdr3_aa: CASSPPTGGRFGEQYF
v_call: TRBV7-2; d_call: NA; clone_size: NA; j_call: TRBJ2-2; cdr3_nt: TGTGCCAGCAGCTTAAAAAGGGGGAGTACAAACGCGAACACCGGGGAGCTGTTTTTT; cdr3_aa: CASSLKRGSTNANTGELFF
v_call: TRBV7-6; d_call: TRBD1; clone_size: NA; j_call: TRBJ1-3; cdr3_nt: TGTGCCAGCAGCTTAGCACAGGGGTACACCGGAAACACCATATATTTT; cdr3_aa: CASSLAQGYTGNTIYF
v_call: TRBV6-6; d_call: TRBD1; clone_size: NA; j_call: TRBJ1-5; cdr3_nt: TGTGCCAGCAGTCAGACAGGGAAGCAGCATTTT; cdr3_aa: CASSQTGKQHF
v_call: TRBV7-9; d_call: NA; clone_size: NA; j_call: TRBJ2-5; cdr3_nt: TGTGCCAGCAGCCTCAGCGGAGGGGGGGAGACCCGGTACTTC; cdr3_aa: CASSLSGGGETRYF
v_call: TRBV29-1; d_call: NA; clone_size: NA; j_call: TRBJ2-5; cdr3_nt: TGCAGCGTTGACACTGGACGGGAGACCCAGTACTTC; cdr3_aa: CSVDTGRETQYF
v_call: TRBV11-1; d_call: NA; clone_size: NA; j_call: TRBJ2-5; cdr3_nt: TGTGCCAGCAGCTTCCAGGCGTTGCAAGAGACCCAGTACTTC; cdr3_aa: CASSFQALQETQYF